What follows describes a single T cell receptor beta chain. This sample is drawn from a study of blood T cell repertoires in COVID-19. On the study more broadly: There were acute and convalescent COVID-19 samples, and they came from the United States, Italy and Spain.

Original processing methods: It was from reference gene primer amplification that nucleated cell counts were estimated. Sequencing was performed with immunoSEQ multiplex PCR; in TCRdb, only in-frame clones are kept and a portion is missing. The D gene and trimming were derived from the DNA, and the V and J assignments and clone size from that table. The table shows over 85,000 clones, with just under 90% occurring only once. CDR3 length: 14 amino acids. Germline-derived CDR1 and CDR2 are SGDLS and YYNGEE. J lost 7 bases, V lost 4 bases, and 9 bases had no gene match. This clonotype was sampled from a human donor in a cohort sampled during active COVID-19. Source material: peripheral blood. The chain is built from TRBV9 and TRBJ1-2; 8 positions agree with TRBD1. For the CDR3, the DNA is TGTGCCAGCAGCCTTGGACAGGGACTCGGTGGCTACACCTTC. Its protein product is CASSLGQGLGGYTF.